The 2 T cell receptor beta chains listed next were all sequenced from one sample in a study of cytomegalovirus exposure and HLA in healthy donors. PCR primers comprised 60 Vbeta and 13 Jbeta primers. The protocol was immunoSEQ multiplex PCR, while the TCRdb copy is restricted to in-frame clones and leaves out a portion. The sample has around 170,000 clones; 65% to 85% are singletons. The sequencing input was PBMCs. The origin of the receptors is a middle-aged woman in good health and CMV-seropositive.

This rearrangement joins TRBV9 to TRBJ1-6; unclear D gene. CDR1 and CDR2 (germline): SGDLS, YYNGEE. This CDR3 contains 13 residues. The V end was cut by 0 bases, the J end by 11 bases, with 9 bases between. The CDR3 region is CASSVEERTPLHF. The CDR3 bases are TGTGCCAGCAGCGTAGAAGAGAGGACACCCCTCCACTTT.

The chain couples TRBV4-1 to TRBJ1-2, with D uncertain. The CDR3 runs 15 residues. Germline-derived CDR1 and CDR2 are MGHRA and YSYEKL. Deletions cut 0 bases from V and 3 bases from J, with 11 bases between. Here the CDR3 DNA reads TGCGCCAGCAGCCAAGAGTTTGGCGGATACTATGGCTACACCTTC. Amino acid sequence: CASSQEFGGYYGYTF.